This T cell receptor beta chain was identified during a study of blood T cells in healthy people across ages. The CDR3 totals 14 residues. The V end lost 6 bases, the J end lost 2 bases, and 12 bases lay between the germline ends. CDR1 is MNHNS and CDR2 is SASEGT in the germline V gene. Then a second PCR, running about 6 to 12 cycles, was carried out with a sample-barcoded 5' primer and a J-beta primer mix. One entry per CDR3 protein, called by TCRdb with MiXCR from the 5' RACE reads. The sample consists of approximately 1.5 million distinct CDR3 sequences, about 32% of them appearing once. The authors isolated at least 6 million PBMCs per sample. Notes on the study in general: With naive T cell percentage, TCR beta diversity showed a strong correlation.

In its sample, this clonotype was seen a few times. Antigen specificity is unknown. The receptor was isolated from a woman in her twenties or thirties in good health. This chain joins TRBV6-1 and TRBJ2-3, with a weak D call TRBD1 (6 bases). Sequencing input: blood. CDR3 sequence (DNA): TGTGCCAGCAGCAAAGACAGGCACACAGATACGCAGTATTTT. It is translated as CASSKDRHTDTQYF.